This TCR beta chain is drawn from a study of blood T cells in healthy people across ages. Germline CDR1 is MDHEN and CDR2 is SYDVKM. The CDR3 is made up of 11 amino acids. With 10 bases removed from V and 3 bases from J, the gap between germline ends came to 9 bases. Primers used in a second PCR of roughly 6 to 12 cycles were a sample-barcoded 5' primer and a J-beta primer mix. One entry per CDR3 protein, called by TCRdb with MiXCR from the 5' RACE reads. The profile shows hundreds of thousands of distinct CDR3 sequences, under 30% of them singletons. This clonotype was seen a single time. This rearrangement joins TRBV28 to TRBJ1-1; no firm D call. The sequence came from a woman older than 75 in good health. What was sequenced was blood. As DNA, the CDR3 is TGTGCCACCACATCGGACACTGAAGCTTTCTTT. Protein sequence: CATTSDTEAFF.